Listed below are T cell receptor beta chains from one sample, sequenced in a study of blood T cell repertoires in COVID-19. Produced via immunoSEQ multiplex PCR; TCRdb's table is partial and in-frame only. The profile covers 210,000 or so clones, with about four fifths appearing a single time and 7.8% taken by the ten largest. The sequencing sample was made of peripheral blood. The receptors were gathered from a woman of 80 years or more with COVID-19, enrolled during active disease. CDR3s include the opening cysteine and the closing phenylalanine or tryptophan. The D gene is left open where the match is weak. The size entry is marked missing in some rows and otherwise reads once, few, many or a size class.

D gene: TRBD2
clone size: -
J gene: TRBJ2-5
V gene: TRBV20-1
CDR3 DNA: TGCAGTGCAACCGGCGGGGGGCGGAGGTACTTC
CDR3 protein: CSATGGGRRYF

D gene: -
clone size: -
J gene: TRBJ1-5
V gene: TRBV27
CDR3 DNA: TGTACCTACACCCCCCGGGGTCCCAATCAGCCCCAGCATTTT
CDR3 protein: CTYTPRGPNQPQHF

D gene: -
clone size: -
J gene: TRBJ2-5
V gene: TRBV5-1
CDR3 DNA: TGCGCCAGTGGGGAGGAGACCCAGTACTTC
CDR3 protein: CASGEETQYF

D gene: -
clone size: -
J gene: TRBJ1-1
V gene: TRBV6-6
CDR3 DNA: TGTGCCAGCAGTAGACAGATGAACACTGAAGCTTTCTTT
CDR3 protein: CASSRQMNTEAFF

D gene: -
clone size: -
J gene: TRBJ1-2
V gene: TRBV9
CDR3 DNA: TGTGCCAGCAGCGACTCCACAGGGAGCTATGGCTACACCTTC
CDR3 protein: CASSDSTGSYGYTF

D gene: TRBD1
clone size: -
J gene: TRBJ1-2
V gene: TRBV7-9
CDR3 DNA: TGTGCCAGCAGCCGGACAGGGGAGCCTAACTATGGCTACACCTTC
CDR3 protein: CASSRTGEPNYGYTF

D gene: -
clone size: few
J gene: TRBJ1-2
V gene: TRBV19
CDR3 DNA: TGTGCCAGTAGTCCCAGGAACGGCATTCGCTACACCTTC
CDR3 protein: CASSPRNGIRYTF

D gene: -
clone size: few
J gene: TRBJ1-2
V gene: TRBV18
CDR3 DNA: TGTGCCAGCTCACCAGAGGGAGAAAACTATGGCTACACCTTC
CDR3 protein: CASSPEGENYGYTF

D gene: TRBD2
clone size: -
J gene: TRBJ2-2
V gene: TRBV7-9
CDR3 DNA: TGTGCCAGCAGCCCCACCCCGGGACTAGCTAACACCGGGGAGCTGTTTTTT
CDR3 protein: CASSPTPGLANTGELFF

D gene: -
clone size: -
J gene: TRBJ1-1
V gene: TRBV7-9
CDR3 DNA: TGTGCCAGCAGCTTAGGTTCTAATGAAGCTTTCTTT
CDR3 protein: CASSLGSNEAFF

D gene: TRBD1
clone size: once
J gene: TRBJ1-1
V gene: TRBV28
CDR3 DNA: TGTGCCAGCAGTTTATCGGACAGGGTCACTGAAGCTTTCTTT
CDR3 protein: CASSLSDRVTEAFF

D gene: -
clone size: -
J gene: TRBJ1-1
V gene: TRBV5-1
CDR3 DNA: TGCGCCAGCAGCTTAGAACAGGGATCGACTGAAGCTTTCTTT
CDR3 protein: CASSLEQGSTEAFF

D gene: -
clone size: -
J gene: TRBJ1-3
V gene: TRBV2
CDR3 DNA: TGTGCCAGCAGTGAAGGACAGTGGGCCCCCGGCTACACCATATATTTT
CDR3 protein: CASSEGQWAPGYTIYF

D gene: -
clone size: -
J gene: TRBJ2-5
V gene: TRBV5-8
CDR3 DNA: TGTGCCAGCAGCTTGGAGGGGCTACGAGGGGGGACCCAGTACTTC
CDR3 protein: CASSLEGLRGGTQYF

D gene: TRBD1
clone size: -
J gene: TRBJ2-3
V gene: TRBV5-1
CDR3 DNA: TGCGCCAGCAGCGAAAGCCCAGACAGGGTAGGCACAGATACGCAGTATTTT
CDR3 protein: CASSESPDRVGTDTQYF

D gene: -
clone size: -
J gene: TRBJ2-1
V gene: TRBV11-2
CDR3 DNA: TGTGCCAGCTCGCCCGGCGGGACCTATTACAATGAGCAGTTCTTC
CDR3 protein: CASSPGGTYYNEQFF

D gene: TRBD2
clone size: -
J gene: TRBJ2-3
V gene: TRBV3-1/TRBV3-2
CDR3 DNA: TGTGCCAGCAGCTGGACTAGCGGGAGAACAGATACGCAGTATTTT
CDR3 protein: CASSWTSGRTDTQYF